This T cell receptor beta chain originates from a study of Graves' ophthalmopathy and Graves' hyperthyroidism. This clonotype was observed many times. The antigen remains unidentified. Amplification of the TCR beta CDR3 regions used RNA transcripts (as template). Scientists carried out first-round RT-PCR using HTBI primers and then a second-round multiplex PCR. TCRdb used MiXCR to reprocess the multiplex PCR reads, holding one entry per CDR3 protein. The sample has 350,000 or so distinct CDR3 sequences, roughly a sixth seen once. Study findings and constraints: Sensitivity reached approximately 88% and specificity almost 83% for a 13-signature model separating ophthalmopathy from stable hyperthyroidism.

V gave up 1 base and J gave up 4 bases; unmatched junction bases: 5. Germline CDR1 MGHRA, CDR2 YSYEKL. This CDR3 has 15 amino acids. The chain couples TRBV4-1 to TRBJ2-7, with 9 nucleotides matching TRBD2. Sequenced input: peripheral blood. The receptor was derived from an adult man with Graves' ophthalmopathy. CDR3 protein: CASSQGSGRLYEQYF. CDR3 DNA: TGCGCCAGCAGCCAAGGAAGCGGGAGGCTTTACGAGCAGTACTTC.